The sequence of this T cell receptor (beta chain) was determined in a study of technical replicates of blood from a handful of donors. Here immunoSEQ multiplex PCR was the method, and the copy in TCRdb shows in-frame clones only, minus some. Seen here are tens of thousands of clones, roughly 85% observed once, and the top ten hold 4.5% to 5.5%. The V segment lost 4 bases and the J segment 4 bases; nucleotides outside the gene matches: 5. The CDR3 totals 15 residues. The sample taken for sequencing was PBMCs. This receptor was obtained from a human donor in good health. Some clones in this sample may be carry-over from other donors' samples. The chain recombines TRBV5-3 with TRBJ1-3; 10 nucleotides agree with TRBD1. TRBV5-3 carries the ORF label, with uncertain function. CDR3 sequence reads: CARSQGQGSGNTIYF. DNA of the CDR3: TGTGCCAGAAGCCAGGGACAGGGGTCCGGAAACACCATATATTTT.